This T cell receptor beta chain appears in the sequencing data of a study of control samples from healthy donors and cancer patients. Trimming removed 1 base from V and 5 bases from J, with 8 bases in between. CDR1 LGHDT and CDR2 YNNKEL come from the germline V gene (reference sequence). The CDR3 extends over 14 amino acids. Some clones are missing from TCRdb's copy, which holds only in-frame ones; the method was immunoSEQ multiplex PCR. In the table there are about 110,000 clones, 83% of which are singletons. Sequenced input: blood. The sequence was collected from a woman between 45 and 65 years old in good health. The V and J genes are TRBV3-1 (or the pseudogene TRBV3-2) and TRBJ1-4; D remains ambiguous. The CDR3 is CASSQGVDNEKLFF. CDR3 nucleotides: TGTGCCAGCAGCCAAGGGGTGGACAATGAAAAACTGTTTTTT.